The 16 T cell receptor beta chains below were found in one sample sequenced in a study of blood T cell repertoires in COVID-19. Generated by immunoSEQ multiplex PCR, the TCRdb table keeps only in-frame clones and is missing some. This sample has about 260,000 clones, with 88% found just once. Source material: peripheral blood. The receptor set was obtained from a woman aged 30 to 39 with COVID-19, enrolled during active disease.

This chain joins TRBV30 and TRBJ1-5; no firm D call. CDR1 and CDR2 from the germline V gene are GTSNPN and SVGIG (reference sequence). The CDR3 loop spans 13 amino acids. V lost 0 bases and J lost 5, with 8 bases in between. This CDR3 is CAWSVKEDQPQHF. The CDR3 DNA follows: TGTGCCTGGAGTGTTAAGGAGGATCAGCCCCAGCATTTT.

The chain recombines TRBV5-1 with TRBJ2-7; perhaps TRBD1 as D (6 bases). The germline V gene encodes CDR1 SGHRS and CDR2 YFSETQ. This CDR3 is 16 amino acids long. Trimming pared 0 bases from V and 0 bases from J, leaving 13 bases between. Here the CDR3 reads CASSLALDRSSYEQYF. The CDR3 DNA reads TGCGCCAGCAGCTTGGCCTTAGACAGGAGCTCCTACGAGCAGTACTTC.

The chain uses TRBV7-9 and TRBJ1-2, with D unresolved. Germline CDR1 and CDR2: SEHNR and FQNEAQ (reference sequence). V lost 1 base and J lost 8, with 14 bases in between. The CDR3 runs to 14 residues. CDR3 coding DNA: TGTGCCAGCAGCTTAGACGTGGGGAGCGGAGGCTACACCTTC. Translated, it gives CASSLDVGSGGYTF. The full variable domain, its missing parts supplied by reference TRBV7-9 and TRBJ1-2, is DTGVSQNPRHKITKRGQNVTFRCDPISEHNRLYWYRQTLGQGPEFLTYFQNEAQLEKSRLLSDRFSAERPKGSFSTLEIQRTEQGDSAMYLCASSLDVGSGGYTFGSGTRLTVV.

This clone turned up a few times. The chain is built from TRBV25-1 and TRBJ2-7; TRBD2 aligns across 14 bases. The ends lost 4 bases at V and 4 bases at J; junction bases unmatched: 6. This CDR3 is built from 16 residues. Germline-derived CDR1 and CDR2 are MGHDK and SYGVNS. CDR3 loop: CASSAGLAGEGYEQYF. The CDR3 DNA follows: TGTGCCAGCAGTGCGGGACTAGCGGGAGAAGGGTACGAGCAGTACTTC.

The chain uses TRBV6-6 and TRBJ2-7; D possibly corresponds to TRBD1 (6 bases). In germline, CDR1 is MNHNY, CDR2 SVGAGI (reference sequence). V lost 1 base and J lost 3, with 7 bases in between. The CDR3 has 13 residues. The chain's CDR3 is CASSYYRDYEQYF. The CDR3, as DNA: TGTGCCAGCAGTTACTACAGGGACTACGAGCAGTACTTC.

This rearrangement joins TRBV3-1 (or the pseudogene TRBV3-2) to TRBJ2-7, with 8 bases that match TRBD1. Per germline, CDR1 LGHDT and CDR2 YNNKEL (reference sequence). V trimming: 3 bases; J trimming: 3 bases; junction bases outside the gene matches: 1. The CDR3 has 13 residues. Here the CDR3 reads CASSQDRDYEQYF. CDR3 nucleotides: TGTGCCAGCAGCCAGGACAGGGACTACGAGCAGTACTTC.

This clone occurred a few times. The gene calls are TRBV28 and TRBJ2-7; D possibly corresponds to TRBD1 (5 bases). The germline CDR1 and CDR2 sequences are MDHEN and SYDVKM. The CDR3 has 12 amino acids. Between the trimmed V and J ends, which lost 5 bases and 3 bases, there was a span of 8 bases. The CDR3 protein is CASSPDSYEQYF. The CDR3, as DNA: TGTGCCAGCAGTCCCGACAGCTACGAGCAGTACTTC.

This rearrangement joins TRBV3-1 (or the pseudogene TRBV3-2) to TRBJ2-1; 10 bases align to TRBD1. CDR3 length equals 15 residues. Trimming removed 0 bases from V and 8 bases from J; junction bases left unmatched: 4. CDR1 and CDR2 from the germline V gene are LGHDT and YNNKEL (reference sequence). CDR3 DNA: TGTGCCAGCAGCCAAGAGACAGGGGGCAGGGATGAGCAGTTCTTC. Its translation: CASSQETGGRDEQFF.

This clone was observed a few times. The gene calls are TRBV2 and TRBJ2-7; possible D gene TRBD1, 6 bases. With 6 bases removed from V and 7 bases from J, the gap between germline ends came to 16 bases. In germline, CDR1 is SNHLY, CDR2 FYNNEI. CDR3 length: 13 amino acids. CDR3 coding DNA: TGTGCCAGCAGGCGGCAGGGGCTTTGGGAGCAGTACTTC. Protein sequence: CASRRQGLWEQYF.

This chain links TRBV6-5 with TRBJ2-7, with 13 positions matching TRBD2. Germline V gene sequence: CDR1 MNHEY, CDR2 SVGAGI. The CDR3 length is 14 residues. J gave up 2 bases and V 7 bases, and 2 bases lay outside the gene matches. This CDR3 reads CASMTSGRTYEQYF. The DNA for the CDR3 is TGTGCCAGCATGACTAGCGGGAGGACCTACGAGCAGTACTTC.

This clone showed up just a few times. The chain employs TRBV28 and TRBJ2-7; 9 bases align to TRBD2. J gave up 6 bases and V 4 bases, and 13 bases lay outside the gene matches. CDR1 is MDHEN, CDR2 SYDVKM, per germline. This CDR3 has 16 residues. As DNA, the CDR3 is TGTGCCAGCAGTTCCCCCGCTAGCGGGGTAGGTCGCGAGCAGTACTTC. Amino acids: CASSSPASGVGREQYF.

The chain uses TRBV10-3 and TRBJ1-1; 9 bases align to TRBD1. Germline-derived CDR1 and CDR2 are ENHRY and SYGVKD. The V segment lost 6 bases and the J segment 2 bases; nucleotides outside the gene matches: 4. This CDR3 contains 14 residues. The CDR3: CAISQGQGNTEAFF. DNA for the CDR3: TGTGCCATCAGCCAGGGACAGGGAAACACTGAAGCTTTCTTT.

This rearrangement joins TRBV6-2 or TRBV6-3 to TRBJ1-5, with 10 bases fitting TRBD1. The junction had 7 bases not matched to a gene; V was cut back by 5 bases and J by 6 bases. The CDR3 runs to 15 residues. Germline V CDR1 and CDR2: MNHEY, SVGEGT. The CDR3 region is CASSNIGTGVQPQHF. CDR3 in DNA: TGTGCCAGCAGTAACATCGGGACAGGGGTTCAGCCCCAGCATTTT.

Notes on this clone: This sample also contains other DNA sequences that code for the same CDR3. This chain uses TRBV15 with TRBJ1-1; unclear D gene. Looked up from germline, CDR1 is LNHNV and CDR2 is YYDKDF (reference sequence). Trimming pared 0 bases from V and 4 bases from J, leaving 9 bases between. This CDR3 has 14 amino acids. CDR3 region: CATSRDRGGTEAFF. CDR3 DNA: TGTGCCACCAGCAGAGATCGAGGAGGCACTGAAGCTTTCTTT.

The rearrangement links TRBV4-1 to TRBJ1-5; D is unresolved. Trimming removed 4 bases at V and 4 bases at J, with 8 bases between. CDR1 is MGHRA, CDR2 YSYEKL, per germline. The CDR3 has 13 residues. For the CDR3, the DNA is TGCGCCAGCAGCCTCAGGAAAAATCAGCCCCAGCATTTT. It is translated as CASSLRKNQPQHF.

The chain uses TRBV6-4 and TRBJ1-1, with D unclear. The CDR3 extends over 13 amino acids. CDR1 and CDR2 (germline): MRHNA, SNTAGT. Trimming stripped 6 bases from V and 4 bases from J, with 12 bases between. CDR3 nucleotide sequence: TGTGCCAGCAGCTTCCAGGCGGGCACTGAAGCTTTCTTT. Translating it yields CASSFQAGTEAFF.